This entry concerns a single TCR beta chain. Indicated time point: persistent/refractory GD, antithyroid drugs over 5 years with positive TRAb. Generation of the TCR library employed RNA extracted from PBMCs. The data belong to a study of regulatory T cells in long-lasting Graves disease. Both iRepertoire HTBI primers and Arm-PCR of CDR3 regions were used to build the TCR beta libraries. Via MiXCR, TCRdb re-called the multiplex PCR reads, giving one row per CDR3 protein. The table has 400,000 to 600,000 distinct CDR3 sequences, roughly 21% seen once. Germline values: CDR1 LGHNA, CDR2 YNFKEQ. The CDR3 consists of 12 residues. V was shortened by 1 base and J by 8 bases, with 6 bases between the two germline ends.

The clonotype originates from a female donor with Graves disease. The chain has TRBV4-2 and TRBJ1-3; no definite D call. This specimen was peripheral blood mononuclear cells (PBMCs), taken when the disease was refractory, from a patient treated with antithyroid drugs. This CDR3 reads CASSQGADTIYF. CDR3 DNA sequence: TGTGCCAGCAGCCAAGGGGCGGACACCATATATTTT.